The clone carrying this T cell receptor beta chain has a handful of counts. What it binds is unknown. Germline-derived CDR1 and CDR2 are MNHEY and SMNVEV (reference sequence). Trimming cost V 6 bases and J 3 bases, with 18 bases left between them. This CDR3 is built from 15 residues. This entry belongs to a study of shared clonotypes between healthy human individuals. The overall study: Three plates were used per donor for CD4 naive, three for CD4 memory, two for CD8 naive and one for CD8 memory.

The genomic DNA of each subset was split evenly across several immunoSEQ plates. Original handling: Junction-only sequences without quality scores came from ImmunoSEQ, so filtering differed. Repertoires were generated with immunoSEQ multiplex PCR, while TCRdb's copy carries only in-frame clones and drops some. The D gene and trimming were derived from the DNA, and the V and J assignments and clone size from that table. Among around 980,000 clones, around 78% were seen once, and the ten largest hold 0.6% to 0.7%. Study findings and constraints: Only blood underwent sampling, and tissue repertoires likely differ.

Specimen: memory CD4+ T cells from PBMCs. Documented subset: CD45RA-negative fraction. The V gene is TRBV27, the J gene TRBJ2-7, with D possibly being TRBD2 (5 bases). This clonotype was obtained from a man aged 18 to 35 in good health. Some clones in this sample may be carry-over from other donors' samples. CDR3 bases: TGTGCCAGCAGCCCCCGGGGAAGAATCAACTACGAGCAGTACTTC. Encoded protein: CASSPRGRINYEQYF.